This T cell receptor (beta chain) was sequenced for a study of CD8 T cells in Susac syndrome (dated by TCRdb to between 2017 and 2020). General notes on the study: Repertoire sequencing was used to test whether CD8+ T cell activation and differentiation in Susac syndrome was antigen driven. Clonality of the CD8+ T cell repertoire was compared between about a dozen healthy donors, some 14 Susac syndrome patients and around 15 multiple sclerosis patients. The paper's findings and limits, for the study overall: The study acknowledged that relatively few individuals were included in the TCR sequencing and HLA analysis.

V is clipped by 0 bases and J by 3 bases, and the sequence between their germline boundaries is 3 bases long. The germline V gene specifies SGHNT as CDR1 and YENEEA as CDR2. Including cysteine and phenylalanine, the CDR3 has 12 amino acids. Only the CDR3 DNA stays, 36 bases, in frame from base 1. RNA was extracted using the RNeasy kit, and roughly 0.45 to 1 microgram was reverse transcribed with random hexamers. TCR beta CDR3 regions were amplified with the immunoSEQ multiplex PCR assay covering 54 Vbeta and 13 Jbeta segments. Bias from PCR amplification was corrected by using a synthetic template baseline for primer optimization and for computational correction. Per the authors' processing: Reads were annotated to V, D and J genes per IMGT and analyzed with immunoSEQ Analyzer, keeping only productive sequences. Clonality was computed as one minus Shannon entropy normalized by log2 of the number of productive unique sequences. Public and private clones were assessed among the 100 most prevalent clones of each patient and control. Clones were defined as Susac-specific if absent from the healthy and MS cohorts, from more than 900 published viral clones and from other ImmuneACCESS disease sequences. The public reads were reanalyzed by TCRdb: fastp trimming at Q25, MiXCR alignment, in-frame beta chains only. Each CDR3 protein gets just one entry, which takes the most common genes and DNA from the rows behind it. TCRdb, not the original authors, processed these V and J calls. The sample table contains about 430,000 distinct CDR3 sequences; only one count was recorded for approximately 89% of them. Approximately 0.12% of the sample comes from the top ten.

High-throughput TCR beta sequencing profiled peripheral blood CD8+ and CD4+ T cells from healthy donors, Susac syndrome patients and multiple sclerosis patients. Treatment-naive patients with stable or active relapsing-remitting disease fulfilling revised McDonald criteria were used as multiple sclerosis controls. Bulk CD8+ and CD4+ T cells were purified by magnetic negative isolation, while CD8+ TEMRA cells were enriched using FACS. Blood was drawn into EDTA tubes, processed within 24 hours, and PBMCs were isolated by density gradient centrifugation. PBMCs destined for TCR sequencing were cryopreserved in liquid nitrogen and later thawed in a 37 °C water bath. The sorted or isolated CD4+, CD8+ and CD8+ TEMRA cells had a purity of 90% or higher. Notes on this clonotype: No antigen is known for it. No base qualities exist here, and no much larger clone lies one base off it.

The receptor was isolated from a human donor with multiple sclerosis. The sequencing input was CD8+ T cells from PBMCs. Rearrangement joined TRBV11-3 to TRBJ2-7; the D gene identity is not certain. The CDR3 is CASSLDNYEQYF. At the DNA level, the sequence is TGTGCCAGCAGCTTAGATAACTACGAGCAGTACTTC.